This entry is about one T cell receptor beta chain. The antigen is unknown. The sample belongs to a study of shared clonotypes between healthy human individuals. V was pared by 5 bases and J by 0 bases, with 11 bases between. Germline V CDR1 and CDR2: SGHTA, FQGNSA. The CDR3 runs to 14 residues. General observations from the study: Having only a few donors restricted how much genetic and exposure-history diversity was captured.

For every subset, genomic DNA was evenly distributed across several immunoSEQ plates. Using immunoSEQ multiplex PCR, the repertoire was profiled, and TCRdb retains in-frame clones only, with some absent. The sample contains some 790,000 clones, approximately 77% of which appear only once. Sequencing was performed on memory CD4+ T cells sorted from blood. The subset here: CD45RA-negative fraction. The receptor was derived from a woman aged 30 to 39 in good health. The rearrangement links TRBV7-2 to TRBJ2-7; no clear D gene. The CDR3: CASSPSSGSYEQYF. As DNA, the CDR3 is TGTGCCAGCAGCCCTAGTTCCGGCTCCTACGAGCAGTACTTC. The variable domain in full, with the rest retrieved from reference TRBV7-2 and TRBJ2-7, is GAGVSQSPSNKVTEKGKDVELRCDPISGHTALYWYRQSLGQGLEFLIYFQGNSAPDKSGLPSDRFSAERTGGSVSTLTIQRTQQEDSAVYLCASSPSSGSYEQYFGPGTRLTVT.